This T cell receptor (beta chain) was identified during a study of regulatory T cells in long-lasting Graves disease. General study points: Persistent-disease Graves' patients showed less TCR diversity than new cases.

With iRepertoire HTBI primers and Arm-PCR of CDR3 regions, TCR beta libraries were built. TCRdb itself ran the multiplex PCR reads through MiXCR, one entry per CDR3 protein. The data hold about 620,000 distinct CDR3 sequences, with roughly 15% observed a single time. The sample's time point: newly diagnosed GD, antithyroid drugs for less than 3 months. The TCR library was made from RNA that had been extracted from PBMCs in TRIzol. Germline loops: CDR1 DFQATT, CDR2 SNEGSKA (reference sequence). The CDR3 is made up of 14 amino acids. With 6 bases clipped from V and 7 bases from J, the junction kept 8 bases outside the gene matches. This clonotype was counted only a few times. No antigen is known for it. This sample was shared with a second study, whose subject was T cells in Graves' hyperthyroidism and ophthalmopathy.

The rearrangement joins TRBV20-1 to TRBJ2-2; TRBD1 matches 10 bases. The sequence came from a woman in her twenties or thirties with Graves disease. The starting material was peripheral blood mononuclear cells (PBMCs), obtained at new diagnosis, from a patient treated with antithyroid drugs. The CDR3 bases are TGCAGTGCAAGACAGGGGGCAAGGGTCGGGGAGCTGTTTTTT. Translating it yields CSARQGARVGELFF.